This T cell receptor (beta chain) appears in the sequencing data of a study of control samples from healthy donors and cancer patients. Sequencing used immunoSEQ multiplex PCR; TCRdb keeps in-frame clones, though not all of them. Of tens of thousands of clones listed, around 90% were seen once; the top ten hold roughly 7.2%. The CDR3 covers 16 residues. V shed 3 bases and J 0 bases; nucleotides not matched to a gene: 4. The germline V gene encodes CDR1 SGHRS and CDR2 YFSETQ. The receptor comes from a woman aged 55-70 years in good health. The specimen was blood. The rearrangement links TRBV5-1 to TRBJ2-1; 9 nucleotides line up with TRBD2. The CDR3 DNA sequence: TGCGCCAGCAGCTCAATTAGCGGGAGCTCCTACAATGAGCAGTTCTTC. Translating gives CASSSISGSSYNEQFF.